This TCR beta chain was identified during a study of naive and memory T cell subsets. Sample treatment: skin biopsy from PPD injection site in Mantoux-positive individual. An oligonucleotide containing a UMI was ligated to the 3' end of TCR cDNA. Four PCR rounds used nested alpha and beta constant region primers plus the SP2 primer. TCRdb reprocessed the UMI-ligation and nested PCR reads with MiXCR, giving one entry per CDR3 protein. There are about 24,000 distinct CDR3 sequences in the sample; about 6.4% occur only once, and 6.2% lies in the top ten. CDR3 length: 18 residues. Losses at the gene ends were 0 bases for V and 2 bases for J; bases not matched to a gene: 11. Germline V CDR1 and CDR2: GTSNPN, SVGIG (reference sequence). This clonotype appeared many times.

This sequence joins TRBV30 and TRBJ2-7; 12 bases are shared with TRBD2. The source is an adult in good health. The source material was skin, sampled from a tuberculin skin test site. The DNA for the CDR3 is TGTGCCTGGAGTGTACTGGCTAGCGGGAGGGCATTCCCCTACGAGCAGTACTTC. Protein product: CAWSVLASGRAFPYEQYF. The entire variable domain, with the rest obtained from reference TRBV30 and TRBJ2-7, is as follows: SQTIHQWPATLVQPVGSPLSLECTVEGTSNPNLYWYRQAAGRGLQLLFYSVGIGQISSEVPQNLSASRPQDRQFILSSKKLLLSDSGFYLCAWSVLASGRAFPYEQYFGPGTRLTVT.